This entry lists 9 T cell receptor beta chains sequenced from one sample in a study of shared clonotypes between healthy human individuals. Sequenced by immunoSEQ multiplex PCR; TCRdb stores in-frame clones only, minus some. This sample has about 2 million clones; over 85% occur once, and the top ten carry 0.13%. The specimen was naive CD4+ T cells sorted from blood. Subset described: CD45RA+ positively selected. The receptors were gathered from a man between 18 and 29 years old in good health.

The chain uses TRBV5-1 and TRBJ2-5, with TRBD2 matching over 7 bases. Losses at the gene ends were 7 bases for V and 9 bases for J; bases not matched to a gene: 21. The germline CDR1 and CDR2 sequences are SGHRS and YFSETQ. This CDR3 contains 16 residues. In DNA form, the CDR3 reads TGCGCCAGCTGGACCGGGGGGACTACCTCTTTCGGGGCCCAGTACTTC. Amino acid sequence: CASWTGGTTSFGAQYF.

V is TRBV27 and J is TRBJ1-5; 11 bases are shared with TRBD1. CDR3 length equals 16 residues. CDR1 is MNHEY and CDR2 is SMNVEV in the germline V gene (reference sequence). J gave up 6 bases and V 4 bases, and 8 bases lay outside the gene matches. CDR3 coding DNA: TGTGCCAGCAGTTCGGTAAGGACAGGGGGCTTTCAGCCCCAGCATTTT. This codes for CASSSVRTGGFQPQHF.

Here the CDR3 DNA reads TGTGCCACCTTCCAGGGTCGCTCTAATGAAAAACTGTTTTTT. Residues: CATFQGRSNEKLFF. The chain couples TRBV2 to TRBJ1-4; D might be TRBD1 (5 bases). Trimming shortened V by 10 bases and J by 3 bases, and 15 bases separated the two germline ends. CDR3 length equals 14 residues. CDR1 and CDR2 (germline): SNHLY, FYNNEI.

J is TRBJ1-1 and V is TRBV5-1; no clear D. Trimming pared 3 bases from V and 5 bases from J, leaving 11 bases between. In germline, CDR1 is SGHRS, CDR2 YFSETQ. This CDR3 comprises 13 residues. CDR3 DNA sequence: TGCGCCAGCAGCTCCGGGCTGCATACTGAAGCTTTCTTT. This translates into CASSSGLHTEAFF.

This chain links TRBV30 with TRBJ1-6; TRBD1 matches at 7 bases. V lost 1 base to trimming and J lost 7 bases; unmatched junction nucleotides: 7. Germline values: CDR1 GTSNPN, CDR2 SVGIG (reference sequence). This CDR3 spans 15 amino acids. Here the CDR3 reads CAWSATGLGNSPLHF. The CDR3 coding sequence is TGTGCCTGGAGTGCGACAGGGCTAGGGAATTCACCCCTCCACTTT.

CDR3 nucleotide sequence: TGTGCCTGGAGTACGGGGACAGCGGCCGAGCAGTACTTC. Protein product: CAWSTGTAAEQYF. The chain links TRBV30 to TRBJ2-7; 7 bases are a match to TRBD1. The CDR3 totals 13 residues. Unmatched junction bases numbered 7, after V lost 2 bases and J lost 6 bases. Per the germline V gene, CDR1 is GTSNPN and CDR2 is SVGIG (reference sequence).

CDR3 region: CASSPIGQGDPLGFF. The CDR3 nucleotides read TGTGCCAGCAGCCCAATTGGACAGGGGGACCCCCTAGGTTTCTTT. V is TRBV9 and J is TRBJ1-1; 10 nucleotides match TRBD1. Looked up from germline, CDR1 is SGDLS and CDR2 is YYNGEE. This CDR3 contains 15 residues. V dropped 4 bases and J dropped 13; count of bases not matched to a gene: 16.

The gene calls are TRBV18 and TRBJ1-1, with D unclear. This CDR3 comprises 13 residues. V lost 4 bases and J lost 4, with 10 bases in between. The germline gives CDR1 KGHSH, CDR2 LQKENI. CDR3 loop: CASSLLISTEAFF. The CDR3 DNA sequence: TGTGCCAGCTCACTTCTCATTAGCACTGAAGCTTTCTTT.

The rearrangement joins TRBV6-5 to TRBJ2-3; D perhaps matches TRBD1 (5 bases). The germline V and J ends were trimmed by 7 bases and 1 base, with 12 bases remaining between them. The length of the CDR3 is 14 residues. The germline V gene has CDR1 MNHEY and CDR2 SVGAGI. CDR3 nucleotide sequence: TGTGCCAGCAAGGTGGACACCCGCACAGATACGCAGTATTTT. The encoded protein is CASKVDTRTDTQYF.